Included here is one T cell receptor (beta chain) sequence, with context. No antigen is known for it. The sample belongs to a study of cytomegalovirus exposure and HLA in healthy donors. Study-level information: The roughly 120 million unique TCR beta sequences, from 150 million to 200 million T cells, were found by an earlier analysis.

Broader study findings: On later analysis, the bulk of CMV-associated TCR beta chains appeared to be HLA-restricted. Further analysis, carried out later, found HLA-associated TCR beta chains more clonally expanded than equally common other chains. Reports state that TCR beta sequences accurately predicted most subjects' HLA-A and HLA-B alleles.

A multiplex PCR was run with 60 Vbeta primers and 13 Jbeta primers. Generated by immunoSEQ multiplex PCR, the TCRdb table keeps only in-frame clones and is missing some. This table has 150,000 to 200,000 clones, 68% appearing once. V dropped 1 base and J dropped 0 bases, with 4 bases sitting between them. Germline V gene lookup returns CDR1 SGHAT and CDR2 FQNNGV. CDR3 length: 14 amino acids. The V gene is TRBV11-2, the J gene TRBJ1-3; D unclear. The sequenced sample was PBMCs. The clonotype was recovered from a man under 40 in good health and CMV-seropositive. The CDR3 loop reads CASSLGSSGNTIYF. In nucleotides, the CDR3 is TGTGCCAGCAGCTTAGGTAGCTCTGGAAACACCATATATTTT.